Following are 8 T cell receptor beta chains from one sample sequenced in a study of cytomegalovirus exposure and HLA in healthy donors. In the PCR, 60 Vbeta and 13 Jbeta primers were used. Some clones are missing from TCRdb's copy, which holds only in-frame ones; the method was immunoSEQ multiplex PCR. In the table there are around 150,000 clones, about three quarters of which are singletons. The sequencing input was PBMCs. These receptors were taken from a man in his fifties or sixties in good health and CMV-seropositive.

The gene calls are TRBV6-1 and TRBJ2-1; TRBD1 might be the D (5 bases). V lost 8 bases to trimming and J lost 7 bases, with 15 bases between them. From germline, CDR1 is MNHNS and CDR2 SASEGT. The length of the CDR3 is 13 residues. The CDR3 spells CASHQTVVNEQFF. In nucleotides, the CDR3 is TGTGCCAGCCACCAGACAGTCGTGAATGAGCAGTTCTTC.

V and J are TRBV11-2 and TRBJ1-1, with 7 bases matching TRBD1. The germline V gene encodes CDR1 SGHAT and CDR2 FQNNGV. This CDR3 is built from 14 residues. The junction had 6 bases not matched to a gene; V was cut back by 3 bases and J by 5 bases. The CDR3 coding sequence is TGTGCCAGCAGCTTTGGAGGGGGCCGGACTGAAGCTTTCTTT. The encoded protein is CASSFGGGRTEAFF. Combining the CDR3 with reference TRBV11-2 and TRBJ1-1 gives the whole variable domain EAGVAQSPRYKIIEKRQSVAFWCNPISGHATLYWYQQILGQGPKLLIQFQNNGVVDDSQLPKDRFSAERLKGVDSTLKIQPAKLEDSAVYLCASSFGGGRTEAFFGQGTRLTVV.

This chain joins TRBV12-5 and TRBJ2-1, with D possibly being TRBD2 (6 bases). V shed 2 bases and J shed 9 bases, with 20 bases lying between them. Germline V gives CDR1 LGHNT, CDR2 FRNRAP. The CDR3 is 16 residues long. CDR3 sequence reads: CASGLLLGGLVSEQFF. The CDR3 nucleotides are TGTGCTAGTGGTTTGCTGCTGGGGGGATTAGTCAGTGAGCAGTTCTTC.

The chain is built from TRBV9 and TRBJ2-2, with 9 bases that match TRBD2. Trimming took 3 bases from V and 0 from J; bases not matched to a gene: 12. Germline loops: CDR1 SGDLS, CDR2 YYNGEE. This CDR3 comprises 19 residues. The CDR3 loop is CASSEGWSSGGANTGELFF. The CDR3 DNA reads TGTGCCAGCAGCGAGGGGTGGAGTAGCGGGGGAGCGAACACCGGGGAGCTGTTTTTT.

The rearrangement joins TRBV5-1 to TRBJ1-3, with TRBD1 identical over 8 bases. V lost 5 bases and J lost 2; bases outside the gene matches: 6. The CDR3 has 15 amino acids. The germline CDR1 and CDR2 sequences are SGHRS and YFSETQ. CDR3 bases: TGCGCCAGCAGTTTTCAGGGGGCTACTGGAAACACCATATATTTT. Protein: CASSFQGATGNTIYF.

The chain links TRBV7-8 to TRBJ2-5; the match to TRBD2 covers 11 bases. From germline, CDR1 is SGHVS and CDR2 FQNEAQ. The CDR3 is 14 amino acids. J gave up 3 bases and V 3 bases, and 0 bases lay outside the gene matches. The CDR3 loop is CASSLTSGEETQYF. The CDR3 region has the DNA TGTGCCAGCAGCTTGACTAGCGGGGAAGAGACCCAGTACTTC. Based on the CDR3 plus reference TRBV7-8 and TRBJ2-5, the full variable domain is GAGVSQSPRYKVAKRGQDVALRCDPISGHVSLFWYQQALGQGPEFLTYFQNEAQLDKSGLPSDRFFAERPEGSVSTLKIQRTQQEDSAVYLCASSLTSGEETQYFGPGTRLLVL.

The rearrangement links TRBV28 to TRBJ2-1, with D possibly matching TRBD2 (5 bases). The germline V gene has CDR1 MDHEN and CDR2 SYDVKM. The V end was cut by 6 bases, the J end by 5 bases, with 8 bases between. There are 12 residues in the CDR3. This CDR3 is CASRRADNEQFF. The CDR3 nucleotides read TGTGCCAGCAGGAGGGCCGACAATGAGCAGTTCTTC.

The CDR3 reads CASSSGRGGSETQYF. The DNA for the CDR3 is TGTGCCAGCAGCTCCGGGCGGGGAGGAAGCGAGACCCAGTACTTC. The chain uses TRBV7-2 and TRBJ2-5; weak D call: TRBD2 (6 bases). Germline assignment: CDR1 SGHTA and CDR2 FQGNSA. The CDR3 sequence is 15 residues long. Trimming left V 4 bases short and J 5 bases short, with 17 bases between. Together with reference TRBV7-2 and TRBJ2-5, the CDR3 gives the full variable domain: GAGVSQSPSNKVTEKGKDVELRCDPISGHTALYWYRQSLGQGLEFLIYFQGNSAPDKSGLPSDRFSAERTGGSVSTLTIQRTQQEDSAVYLCASSSGRGGSETQYFGPGTRLLVL.